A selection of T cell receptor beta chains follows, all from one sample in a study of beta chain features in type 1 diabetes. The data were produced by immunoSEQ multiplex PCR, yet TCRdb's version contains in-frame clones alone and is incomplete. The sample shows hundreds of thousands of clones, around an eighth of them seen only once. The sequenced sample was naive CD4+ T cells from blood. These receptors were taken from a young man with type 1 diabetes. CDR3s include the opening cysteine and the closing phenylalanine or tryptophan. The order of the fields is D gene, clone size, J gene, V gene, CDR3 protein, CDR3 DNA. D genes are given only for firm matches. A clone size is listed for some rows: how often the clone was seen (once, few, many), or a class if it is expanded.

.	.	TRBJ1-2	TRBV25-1	CASSDGDQSGYTF	TGTGCCAGCAGTGACGGGGACCAAAGCGGCTACACCTTC
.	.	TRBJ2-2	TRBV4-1	CASSQEGGSLSELFF	TGCGCCAGCAGCCAAGAGGGCGGATCCTTAAGCGAGCTGTTTTTT
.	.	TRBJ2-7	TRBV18	CASSPTEAYEQYF	TGTGCCAGCTCACCCACAGAGGCCTACGAGCAGTACTTC
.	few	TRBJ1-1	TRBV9	CASSPRGVLNTEAFF	TGTGCCAGCAGCCCCCGTGGGGTACTGAACACTGAAGCTTTCTTT
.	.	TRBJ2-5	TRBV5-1	CASSFSEETQYF	TGCGCCAGCAGCTTTTCGGAAGAGACCCAGTACTTC
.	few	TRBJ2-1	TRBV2	CASRLALDNEQFF	TGTGCCAGCAGACTAGCCCTCGACAATGAGCAGTTCTTC
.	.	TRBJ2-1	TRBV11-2	CAGAGSTGNEQFF	TGTGCCGGTGCCGGGTCTACAGGCAATGAGCAGTTCTTC
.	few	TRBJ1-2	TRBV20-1	CTPGANYGYTF	TGCACCCCTGGGGCTAACTATGGCTACACCTTC
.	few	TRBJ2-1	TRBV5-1	CASSLVAGSNNEQFF	TGCGCCAGCAGCCTGGTGGCGGGGTCTAACAATGAGCAGTTCTTC
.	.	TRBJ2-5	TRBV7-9	CASSLADEGWETQYF	TGTGCCAGCAGCTTAGCCGATGAAGGGTGGGAGACCCAGTACTTC
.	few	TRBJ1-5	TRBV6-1	CASSETGPQPQHF	TGTGCCAGCAGTGAAACAGGGCCCCAGCCCCAGCATTTT
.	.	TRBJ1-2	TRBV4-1	CASSQGATGYGYTF	TGCGCCAGCAGCCAAGGGGCTACCGGCTATGGCTACACCTTC
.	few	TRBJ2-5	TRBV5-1	CASSLTPGTQETQYF	TGCGCCAGCAGCTTAACACCGGGGACCCAAGAGACCCAGTACTTC
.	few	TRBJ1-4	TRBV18	CASSPKQNNEKLFF	TGTGCCAGCTCACCAAAACAGAATAATGAAAAACTGTTTTTT
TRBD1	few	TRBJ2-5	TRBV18	CASSTLRTGLETQYF	TGTGCCAGCTCCACCTTGAGGACAGGGCTGGAGACCCAGTACTTC
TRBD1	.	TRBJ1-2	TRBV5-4	CASSDKMDRDGYTF	TGTGCCAGCAGCGACAAGATGGACAGGGATGGCTACACCTTC